The T cell receptor (beta chain) described here comes from a study of blood T cell repertoires in COVID-19. The overall study: Samples representing acute and convalescent COVID-19 were sourced from the United States, Italy and Spain.

This CDR3 is built from 14 residues. V lost 0 bases to trimming and J lost 8 bases, with 12 bases between them. Germline V CDR1 and CDR2: LGHDT, YNNKEL (reference sequence). Profiling relied on immunoSEQ multiplex PCR, and the TCRdb table lists in-frame clones only, not all of them. The data show about 100,000 clones, roughly nine tenths seen once. The chain is built from TRBV3-1 (or the pseudogene TRBV3-2) and TRBJ2-3; D not certain. This receptor was identified in a man aged 25-45 years in a cohort sampled during active COVID-19. The sample was peripheral blood. The CDR3 sequence is CASSQDVPPGTQYF. The CDR3 nucleotides are TGTGCCAGCAGCCAAGATGTCCCCCCGGGTACGCAGTATTTT.